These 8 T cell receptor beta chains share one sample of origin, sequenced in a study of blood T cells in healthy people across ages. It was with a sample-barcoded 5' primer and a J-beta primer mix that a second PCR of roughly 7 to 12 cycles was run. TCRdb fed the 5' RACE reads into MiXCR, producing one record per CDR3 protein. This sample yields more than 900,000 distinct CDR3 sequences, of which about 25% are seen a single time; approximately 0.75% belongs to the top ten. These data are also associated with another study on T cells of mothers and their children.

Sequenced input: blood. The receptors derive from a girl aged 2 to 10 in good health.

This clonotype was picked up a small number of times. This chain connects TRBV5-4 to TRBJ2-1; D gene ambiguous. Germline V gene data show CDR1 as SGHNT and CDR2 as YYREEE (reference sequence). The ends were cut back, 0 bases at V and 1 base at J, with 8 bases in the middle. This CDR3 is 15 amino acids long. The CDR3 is CASSLETGSYNEQFF. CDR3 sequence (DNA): TGTGCCAGCAGCTTGGAGACTGGATCCTACAATGAGCAGTTCTTC.

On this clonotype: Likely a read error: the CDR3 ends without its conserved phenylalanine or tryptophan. The CDR3 is CASSFSADAQYS. The CDR3 nucleotides read TGTGCCAGCAGCTTCAGCGCAGATGCGCAGTATTCT. The chain carries TRBV12-3 or TRBV12-4 and TRBJ2-3; D not resolved. The CDR3 has 12 residues.

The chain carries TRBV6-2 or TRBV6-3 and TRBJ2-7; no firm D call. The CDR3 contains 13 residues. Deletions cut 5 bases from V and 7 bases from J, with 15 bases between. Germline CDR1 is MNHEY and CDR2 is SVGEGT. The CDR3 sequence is CASSRTLLPEQYF. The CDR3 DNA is TGTGCCAGCAGTCGGACCCTCCTACCAGAGCAGTACTTC.

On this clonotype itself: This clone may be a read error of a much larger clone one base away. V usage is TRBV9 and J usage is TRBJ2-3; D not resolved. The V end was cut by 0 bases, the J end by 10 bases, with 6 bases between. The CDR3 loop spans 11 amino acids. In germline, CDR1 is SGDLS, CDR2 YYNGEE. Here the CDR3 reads CASSVGDAQYF. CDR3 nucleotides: TGTGCCAGCAGCGTAGGGGATGCGCAGTATTTT.

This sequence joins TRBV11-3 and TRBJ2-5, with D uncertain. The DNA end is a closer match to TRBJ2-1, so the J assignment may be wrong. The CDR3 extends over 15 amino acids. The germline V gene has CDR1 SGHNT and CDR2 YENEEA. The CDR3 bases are TGTGCCAGCAGCTTAGATCCCCAACGTTACAATGAGCAGTTCTTC. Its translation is CASSLDPQRYNEQFF.

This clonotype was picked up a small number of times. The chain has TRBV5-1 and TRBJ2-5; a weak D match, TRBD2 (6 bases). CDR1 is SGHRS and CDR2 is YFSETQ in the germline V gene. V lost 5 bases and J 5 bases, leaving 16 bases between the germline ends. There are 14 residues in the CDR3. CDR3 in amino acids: CASRGTWRAETQYF. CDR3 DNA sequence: TGCGCCAGCAGGGGAACGTGGAGGGCCGAGACCCAGTACTTC.

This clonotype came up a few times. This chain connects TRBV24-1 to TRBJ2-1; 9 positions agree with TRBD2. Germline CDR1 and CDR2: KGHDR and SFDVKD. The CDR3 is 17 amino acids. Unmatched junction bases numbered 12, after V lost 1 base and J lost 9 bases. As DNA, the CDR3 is TGTGCCACCAGTGATTTCGCGGGGGGGGTGGACACAAGTGAGCAGTTCTTC. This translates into CATSDFAGGVDTSEQFF.

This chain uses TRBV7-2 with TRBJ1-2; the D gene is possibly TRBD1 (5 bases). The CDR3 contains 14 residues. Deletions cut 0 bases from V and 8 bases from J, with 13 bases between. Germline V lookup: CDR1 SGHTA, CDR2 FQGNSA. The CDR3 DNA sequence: TGTGCCAGCAGCTTAGCTGCGGGGGGTGGAGGCTACACCTTC. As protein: CASSLAAGGGGYTF.